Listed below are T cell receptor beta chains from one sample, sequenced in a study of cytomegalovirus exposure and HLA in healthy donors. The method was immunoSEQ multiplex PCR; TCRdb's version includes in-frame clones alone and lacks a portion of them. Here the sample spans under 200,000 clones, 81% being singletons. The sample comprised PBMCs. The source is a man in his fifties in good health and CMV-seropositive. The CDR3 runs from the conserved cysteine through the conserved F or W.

CDR3 protein: CASSPQTNQETQYF
J gene: TRBJ2-5
V gene: TRBV5-1

CDR3 protein: CASSPYGGASTDTQYF
J gene: TRBJ2-3
V gene: TRBV4-1

CDR3 protein: CASSLGRTGNGYTF
J gene: TRBJ1-2
V gene: TRBV7-8

CDR3 protein: CASSLGLANEQYF
J gene: TRBJ2-7
V gene: TRBV7-6

CDR3 protein: CASSPAPGTPTRGYTF
J gene: TRBJ1-2
V gene: TRBV4-1

CDR3 protein: CASSPDRGYGYTF
J gene: TRBJ1-2
V gene: TRBV11-2

CDR3 protein: CASSGPQIAGNYNEQFF
J gene: TRBJ2-1
V gene: TRBV27

CDR3 protein: CASSHGGAGNSPLHF
J gene: TRBJ1-6
V gene: TRBV5-1

CDR3 protein: CASSLSPLMRQPQHF
J gene: TRBJ1-5
V gene: TRBV7-8

CDR3 protein: CSVEGVVRRGADQRQETQYF
J gene: TRBJ2-5
V gene: TRBV29-1

CDR3 protein: CASSGFEAFF
J gene: TRBJ1-1
V gene: TRBV25-1

CDR3 protein: CASSLGPRASTDTQYF
J gene: TRBJ2-3
V gene: TRBV7-2

CDR3 protein: CASSLLRGTGAREQYF
J gene: TRBJ2-7
V gene: TRBV5-6

CDR3 protein: CASSSPDSQETQYF
J gene: TRBJ2-5
V gene: TRBV5-4

CDR3 protein: CASSLGRTGTSSTDTQYF
J gene: TRBJ2-3
V gene: TRBV5-1

CDR3 protein: CASSPWGRRTNTEAFF
J gene: TRBJ1-1
V gene: TRBV13

CDR3 protein: CATSRGRGQPNQPQHF
J gene: TRBJ1-5
V gene: TRBV15

CDR3 protein: CAHPGGARQETQYF
J gene: TRBJ2-5
V gene: TRBV4-1

CDR3 protein: CASKRSDGSNYGYTF
J gene: TRBJ1-2
V gene: TRBV28

CDR3 protein: CASSLGSGAAINNEQFF
J gene: TRBJ2-1
V gene: TRBV7-2

CDR3 protein: CASSAGTSGGYGQYF
J gene: TRBJ2-3
V gene: TRBV5-4

CDR3 protein: CASSLGSRTDTQYF
J gene: TRBJ2-3
V gene: TRBV5-4

CDR3 protein: CASSLARDTGELFF
J gene: TRBJ2-2
V gene: TRBV5-1

CDR3 protein: CAIRTHRARNIQYF
J gene: TRBJ2-4
V gene: TRBV28

CDR3 protein: CSVVAAESYNEQFF
J gene: TRBJ2-1
V gene: TRBV29-1

CDR3 protein: CASSQVIGTGFLRGELFF
J gene: TRBJ2-2
V gene: TRBV4-1

CDR3 protein: CASGTEETQYF
J gene: TRBJ2-5
V gene: TRBV12-5

CDR3 protein: CASTPSRNEQFF
J gene: TRBJ2-1
V gene: TRBV6-1

CDR3 protein: CASSLAGQGLSFHGNTIYF
J gene: TRBJ1-3
V gene: TRBV7-2

CDR3 protein: CASSSSGTGTDTQYF
J gene: TRBJ2-3
V gene: TRBV5-1

CDR3 protein: CASSSRTANTGELFF
J gene: TRBJ2-2
V gene: TRBV6-5

CDR3 protein: CASSHQTGELFF
J gene: TRBJ2-2
V gene: TRBV5-4